Listed below are T cell receptor beta chains from one sample, sequenced in a study of regulatory T cells in long-lasting Graves disease. Using its own MiXCR run on the multiplex PCR reads, TCRdb lists one record per CDR3 protein. This sample carries about 290,000 distinct CDR3 sequences, around 21% of them seen once, and the ten largest clones take around 50%. This sample comprised peripheral blood mononuclear cells (PBMCs), obtained when the disease was refractory, from a patient treated with antithyroid drugs. The receptors were sampled from a female donor with Graves disease. The CDR3 runs from the conserved cysteine through the conserved F or W. The order of the fields is D gene, clone size, J gene, V gene, CDR3 protein, CDR3 DNA. D genes are given only for firm matches. Clone sizes are given selectively: once, few, many, or a class where the clone is expanded.

>.|few|TRBJ1-6|TRBV3-1
CASRERLKNSPLHF
TGTGCCAGCAGGGAACGCCTGAAAAATTCACCCCTCCACTTT
>.|few|TRBJ1-3|TRBV5-4
CASSLDVVSGNTIYF
TGTGCCAGCAGCTTGGATGTGGTCTCTGGAAACACCATATATTTT
>.|.|TRBJ2-7|TRBV27
CASSLSPRHEQYF
TGTGCCAGCAGTTTATCCCCTCGGCACGAGCAGTACTTC
>TRBD2|.|TRBJ2-4|TRBV20-1
CSASGRALAF
TGCAGTGCTAGCGGGAGGGCCCTGGCCTTC
>TRBD1|.|TRBJ1-1|TRBV7-9
CASSNSGTANTEAFF
TGTGCCAGCAGCAATTCCGGGACAGCGAACACTGAAGCTTTCTTT
>.|few|TRBJ2-7|TRBV5-1
CANTGFGTLPSYEQYF
TGCGCCAACACCGGGTTCGGGACACTCCCCTCCTACGAGCAGTACTTC
>.|.|TRBJ1-2|TRBV12-3/TRBV12-4
CASKIGVGTFDGGYAF
TGTGCCAGCAAAATAGGGGTCGGGACATTTGACGGGGGCTACGCCTTC
>TRBD1|.|TRBJ2-3|TRBV11-2
CASSPWGQGRTDTQYF
TGTGCCAGCAGCCCTTGGGGACAGGGACGCACAGATACGCAGTATTTT
>.|many|TRBJ1-5|TRBV27
CASSPIGGREDNQPQHF
TGTGCCAGCAGTCCCATAGGTGGCAGAGAAGACAATCAGCCCCAGCATTTT
>TRBD1|few|TRBJ2-5|TRBV29-1
CSVGWDREGETQYF
TGCAGCGTTGGGTGGGACAGGGAGGGAGAGACCCAGTACTTC
>.|few|TRBJ1-2|TRBV15
CATSPDRRNGYTF
TGTGCCACCAGCCCCGACAGGAGGAATGGCTACACCTTC
>.|many|TRBJ2-4|TRBV28
CASSFSGTGTENIQYF
TGTGCCAGCAGTTTTTCCGGGACGGGGACTGAAAACATTCAGTACTTC
>.|.|TRBJ1-5|TRBV2
CASSYGEGQPQHF
TGTGCCAGCAGTTACGGGGAGGGGCAGCCCCAGCATTTT
>.|.|TRBJ2-3|TRBV30
CAAQNDSTDTQYF
TGTGCCGCCCAAAACGACAGCACAGATACGCAGTATTTT
>TRBD2|many|TRBJ2-7|TRBV11-2
CASSPTFTSGRRSYEQYF
TGTGCCAGCAGCCCCACTTTTACTAGCGGGAGGAGATCCTACGAGCAGTACTTC
>.|few|TRBJ1-2|TRBV3-1
CASSTTGTALYGYTF
TGTGCCAGCAGCACAACCGGGACGGCTCTTTATGGCTACACCTTC
>.|few|TRBJ2-2|TRBV7-6
CASSLGQEGPGELFF
TGTGCCAGCAGCTTAGGTCAGGAGGGTCCCGGGGAGCTGTTTTTT
>TRBD2|many|TRBJ2-7|TRBV20-1
CSARGTNYEQYF
TGCAGTGCTAGGGGGACTAACTACGAGCAGTACTTC
>.|many|TRBJ2-2|TRBV11-3
CASSLSGAGELFF
TGTGCCAGCAGCTTATCCGGGGCCGGGGAGCTGTTTTTT
>TRBD1|.|TRBJ2-3|TRBV2
CASIPGQHTDTQYF
TGTGCCAGCATACCGGGACAGCACACAGATACGCAGTATTTT
>.|few|TRBJ2-6|TRBV6-1
CASRRLSGARGANVLTF
TGTGCCAGCAGACGCCTCTCGGGGGCGCGCGGGGCCAACGTCCTGACTTTC
>.|.|TRBJ2-5|TRBV7-2
CASSLAALTRPGDPPQYF
TGTGCCAGCAGCTTAGCTGCGTTGACCCGCCCGGGGGACCCACCTCAGTACTTC
>TRBD1|.|TRBJ1-4|TRBV14
CASSPGGSTDEKLFF
TGTGCCAGCAGCCCAGGGGGAAGTACTGATGAAAAACTGTTTTTT
>TRBD1|many|TRBJ1-4|TRBV3-1
CASSLPGQGDEKLFF
TGTGCCAGCAGCCTACCGGGACAGGGGGACGAAAAACTGTTTTTT
>.|many|TRBJ1-1|TRBV28
CASSLPGDTEAFF
TGTGCCAGCAGTTTGCCGGGGGACACTGAAGCTTTCTTT
>.|.|TRBJ1-1|TRBV5-1
CASSLHRVPTVLSEAFF
TGCGCCAGCAGCTTGCACAGGGTACCCACTGTTTTAAGTGAAGCTTTCTTT
>TRBD1|.|TRBJ1-1|TRBV14
CASSPDAGTDEAFF
TGTGCCAGCAGCCCAGACGCCGGGACAGATGAAGCTTTCTTT
>.|many|TRBJ1-5|TRBV6-1
CASSEDYRARRQPQHF
TGTGCCAGCAGTGAAGACTACAGGGCCCGCCGACAGCCCCAGCATTTT
>.|.|TRBJ1-6|TRBV20-1
CSARPATLGDNSPLHF
TGCAGTGCTAGACCCGCGACTCTGGGCGATAATTCACCCCTCCACTTT
>TRBD2|few|TRBJ2-7|TRBV20-1
CSVPSGGRHEQYF
TGCAGTGTACCCAGCGGGGGGAGGCACGAGCAGTACTTC
>.|.|TRBJ1-1|TRBV19
CASSTGETDTEAFF
TGTGCCAGTAGTACAGGTGAAACGGACACTGAAGCTTTCTTT
>.|.|TRBJ1-4|TRBV12-3/TRBV12-4
CASSPRTNEKLFF
TGTGCCAGCAGTCCCAGGACGAATGAAAAACTGTTTTTT
>.|many|TRBJ1-1|TRBV28
CASSFQGSEAFF
TGTGCCAGCAGTTTTCAGGGATCTGAAGCTTTCTTT
>.|few|TRBJ2-5|TRBV6-2/TRBV6-3
CASSYAGLEETQYF
TGTGCCAGCAGTTACGCTGGTCTGGAAGAGACCCAGTACTTC
>TRBD1|many|TRBJ2-7|TRBV2
CASRTGTGNYEQYF
TGTGCCAGCAGAACCGGGACAGGAAACTACGAGCAGTACTTC
>.|.|TRBJ2-4|TRBV20-1
CSAREQLAKNIQYF
TGCAGTGCTAGAGAGCAGCTAGCCAAAAACATTCAGTACTTC
>.|many|TRBJ1-1|TRBV5-1
CASSTGQQYTEAFF
TGCGCCAGCAGCACTGGACAGCAGTACACTGAAGCTTTCTTT
>.|many|TRBJ2-7|TRBV11-2
CASSLGTFKYEQYF
TGTGCCAGCAGCTTAGGGACTTTCAAGTACGAGCAGTACTTC
>.|many|TRBJ2-7|TRBV6-1
CASRNPDLTYEQYF
TGTGCCAGCAGAAACCCCGACCTTACCTACGAGCAGTACTTC
>TRBD2|.|TRBJ2-1|TRBV7-8
CASSFSGSAYNEQFF
TGTGCCAGCAGCTTTAGCGGGAGTGCCTACAATGAGCAGTTCTTC
>TRBD2|.|TRBJ2-2|TRBV12-3/TRBV12-4
CASSLYSGRFTGELFF
TGTGCCAGCAGCTTATACAGCGGGAGATTTACCGGGGAGCTGTTTTTT
>.|many|TRBJ2-5|TRBV4-2
CASSQRDGAETQYF
TGTGCCAGCAGCCAGAGGGACGGGGCAGAGACCCAGTACTTC